This entry features one T cell receptor (beta chain) sequence. The antigen is not known. Researchers ran the PCR with 60 Vbeta and 13 Jbeta primers. The data were produced by immunoSEQ multiplex PCR, yet TCRdb's version contains in-frame clones alone and is incomplete. The table shows some 90,000 clones, with approximately 80% occurring only once. These data originate in a study of cytomegalovirus exposure and HLA in healthy donors. Regarding the study as a whole: Most TCR beta V segments were productive about 90% or about 30% of the time in an earlier analysis.

After removal of 3 bases from V and 5 bases from J, the junction contained 5 bases not matched to a gene. The CDR3 is 15 residues long. Germline CDR1 reads MDHEN; CDR2 reads SYDVKM. Sampled while nominally healthy, donors likely had unrecorded immune exposures. This receptor was taken from a man aged 25 to 45 in good health and CMV-seropositive. The sample consisted of PBMCs. V is TRBV28 and J is TRBJ1-1; 11 nucleotides line up with TRBD1. The CDR3 DNA reads TGTGCCAGCAGTTTGTGGACAGGGGGCAAGACTGAAGCTTTCTTT. It codes for CASSLWTGGKTEAFF.